This paragraph reports one T cell receptor beta chain. No antigen is known for it. Using RNA template, CDR3s of TCR alpha and beta were amplified with iRepertoire arm-PCR. TCRdb called the multiplex PCR reads again in MiXCR, with one record for every CDR3 protein. The table records a few hundred thousand distinct CDR3 sequences, roughly two fifths of them present only once. The CDR3 runs 14 residues. Germline V gene sequence: CDR1 SGHRS, CDR2 YFSETQ. The V gene end was trimmed by 0 bases and the J gene end by 7 bases; junction bases not matched to a gene: 5. The sample belongs to a study of glioma-infiltrating T cells. The study's findings and limits: Non-neoplastic patients had below-expected tissue-blood divergence, while all gliomas exceeded expectation. Very few CDR3 sequences were shared between tissue and blood.

What was sequenced was glioma tissue, nonneoplastic brain tissue, or PBMCs (not recorded which). The chain employs TRBV5-1 and TRBJ2-3, with 7 nucleotides matching TRBD1. This receptor was obtained from a human donor with low-grade glioma or glioblastoma, undergoing nonglioma brain surgery, or in good health (not recorded which). The CDR3 loop is CASSLDLQGYTQYF. The DNA for the CDR3 is TGCGCCAGCAGCTTGGACTTACAGGGGTATACGCAGTATTTT. The full variable domain, completed using reference TRBV5-1 and TRBJ2-3, is KAGVTQTPRYLIKTRGQQVTLSCSPISGHRSVSWYQQTPGQGLQFLFEYFSETQRNKGNFPGRFSGRQFSNSRSEMNVSTLELGDSALYLCASSLDLQGYTQYFGPGTRLTVL.